A selection of T cell receptor beta chains follows, all from one sample in a study of T cells after yellow fever vaccination. TCRdb fed the 5' RACE reads into MiXCR, producing one record per CDR3 protein. Of 150,000 to 200,000 distinct CDR3 sequences in the sample, roughly 6.2% were seen once. The source was CD4+ T cells sorted from PBMCs, collected on the day of the first yellow fever vaccination. The receptors here all came from a man aged 18 to 29 who received the YFV17D yellow fever vaccine. The CDR3 runs from the conserved cysteine through the conserved F or W. The D gene is left open where the match is weak. For some rows the clone size is stated as once, few or many, or as a class when expanded; others skip it.

d_call,j_call,clone_size,v_call,cdr3_nt,cdr3_aa
TRBD2,TRBJ2-5,many,TRBV12-3/TRBV12-4,TGTGCCAGCAGTTTCGGGGAGGGCGAGACCCAGTACTTC,CASSFGEGETQYF
TRBD2,TRBJ2-3,many,TRBV20-1,TGCAGTGCTCGGGAGGCTCCGGGCACAGATACGCAGTATTTT,CSAREAPGTDTQYF
.,TRBJ2-3,few,TRBV12-3/TRBV12-4,TGTGCCAGCAGGACCGACGCGAATACGCAGTATTTT,CASRTDANTQYF
.,TRBJ2-6,many,TRBV5-1,TGCGCCAGCGCAGCCGGGGGTCACTCTGGGGCCAACGTCCTGACTTTC,CASAAGGHSGANVLTF
.,TRBJ1-6,.,TRBV5-1,TGCGCCAGCAGCTTGGACGGTTCACCCCTCCACTTT,CASSLDGSPLHF
TRBD1,TRBJ2-7,few,TRBV7-3,TGTGCCAGCAGTTCCGGGACAGGGCCCCGCGAGCAGTACTTC,CASSSGTGPREQYF
TRBD1,TRBJ2-4,.,TRBV12-3/TRBV12-4,TGTGCCAGCAGTTTGCGGACAGGACCTAACATTCAGTACTTC,CASSLRTGPNIQYF
.,TRBJ1-6,.,TRBV4-1,TGCGCCAGCAGCCAAGACTTGCGAGGCCCCGGCGCCTATAATTCACCCCTCCACTTT,CASSQDLRGPGAYNSPLHF
.,TRBJ1-1,many,TRBV20-1,TGCAGTGCTAGGTCAGGGGCGAACACTGAAGCTTTCTTT,CSARSGANTEAFF
TRBD1,TRBJ2-2,.,TRBV18,TGTGCCAGCTCACCGTACAGGGGTCGAAACACCGGGGAGCTGTTTTTT,CASSPYRGRNTGELFF
TRBD1,TRBJ2-5,many,TRBV7-6,TGTGCCAGCAGCTCCGGGACAGGGCAAGAGACCCAGTACTTC,CASSSGTGQETQYF
.,TRBJ1-3,few,TRBV7-3,TGTGCCAGCAGTCCATCAGGGAGCTCTGGAAACACCATATATTTT,CASSPSGSSGNTIYF
.,TRBJ2-2,many,TRBV10-3,TGTGCCATCAGTGAAAGAGGAACCGGGGAGCTGTTTTTT,CAISERGTGELFF
.,TRBJ2-3,many,TRBV5-1,TGCGCCAGCAGCACAGGACACGCCGGCACAGATACGCAGTATTTT,CASSTGHAGTDTQYF
TRBD1,TRBJ1-6,many,TRBV4-2,TGTGCCAGCAGCCAGACACAGGGGTATCCACCCCTCCACTTT,CASSQTQGYPPLHF
.,TRBJ2-2,many,TRBV5-8,TGTGCCAGCAAAAGGGACGCCGGGGAGCTGTTTTTT,CASKRDAGELFF
.,TRBJ1-3,few,TRBV4-3,TGCGCCAGCAGCCAAGCCGACAGCTCGAGCTCTGGAAACACCATATATTTT,CASSQADSSSSGNTIYF
TRBD2,TRBJ2-3,many,TRBV12-3/TRBV12-4,TGTGCCAGCAGTTTACTAGCGGGGGGGCAGACAGATACGCAGTATTTT,CASSLLAGGQTDTQYF
.,TRBJ1-5,few,TRBV12-3/TRBV12-4,TGTGCCAGCAGTTTTTTAGATAGCAATCAGCCCCAGCATTTT,CASSFLDSNQPQHF
TRBD1,TRBJ1-1,few,TRBV7-8,TGTGCCAGCAGCGCCCAGGGGGCCACTGAAGCTTTCTTT,CASSAQGATEAFF
.,TRBJ2-1,.,TRBV6-2/TRBV6-3,TGTGCCAGCAGCCCCCTTACCTCCTACAATGAGCAGTTCTTC,CASSPLTSYNEQFF
TRBD1,TRBJ2-5,.,TRBV20-1,TGCAGTGCCTTACCAGGGACAGGTAGATTGACCCAGTACTTC,CSALPGTGRLTQYF
.,TRBJ1-5,few,TRBV20-1,TGCAGTGCGGCGAGACAGGACAATCAGCCCCAGCATTTT,CSAARQDNQPQHF
TRBD2,TRBJ2-3,many,TRBV20-1,TGCAGTGCTAGAATCTATCTAGCGGGGCTTGCAGATACGCAGTATTTT,CSARIYLAGLADTQYF
.,TRBJ1-4,many,TRBV12-3/TRBV12-4,TGTGCCAGCAGTTTGGGGCCGGGAGGGAACGAAAAACTGTTTTTT,CASSLGPGGNEKLFF
TRBD2,TRBJ2-1,few,TRBV7-2,TGTGCCAGCAGCTTGGGACTAGTGGCTGAGCAGTTCTTC,CASSLGLVAEQFF
TRBD2,TRBJ2-3,.,TRBV2,TGTGCCAGCAAGATACTAGCGGACCTCACAGATACGCAGTATTTT,CASKILADLTDTQYF
.,TRBJ2-4,many,TRBV4-3,TGCGCCAGCAGCCATCCAATCGGGGGAGGTAACATTCAGTACTTC,CASSHPIGGGNIQYF
.,TRBJ2-7,few,TRBV12-3/TRBV12-4,TGTGCCAGCAGTTTAGGCAGGACTGACTCCTACGAGCAGTACTTC,CASSLGRTDSYEQYF
.,TRBJ2-1,many,TRBV7-9,TGTGCCAGCAGCGCGGGGAATTCCTACAATGAGCAGTTCTTC,CASSAGNSYNEQFF
.,TRBJ2-1,many,TRBV6-5,TGTGCCAGCAGTACGCACACCTTCAATGAGCAGTTCTTC,CASSTHTFNEQFF
.,TRBJ2-5,few,TRBV19,TGTGCCAGTAGTCGGGGGCCGGAGACCCAGTACTTC,CASSRGPETQYF
TRBD1,TRBJ2-4,.,TRBV4-3,TGCGCCAGCAGCCGCAACCGGGACAGGGGGCAGTACTTC,CASSRNRDRGQYF
.,TRBJ2-3,many,TRBV5-1,TGCGCCAGCAGCTTGGGACAGCTCAACACAGATACGCAGTATTTT,CASSLGQLNTDTQYF
.,TRBJ1-3,few,TRBV5-1,TGCGCCAGCTCGCCTGTCAGCTCTGGAAACACCATATATTTT,CASSPVSSGNTIYF
.,TRBJ1-4,many,TRBV5-1,TGCGCCAGCAGCTTGATCCCTGATGAAAAACTGTTTTTT,CASSLIPDEKLFF